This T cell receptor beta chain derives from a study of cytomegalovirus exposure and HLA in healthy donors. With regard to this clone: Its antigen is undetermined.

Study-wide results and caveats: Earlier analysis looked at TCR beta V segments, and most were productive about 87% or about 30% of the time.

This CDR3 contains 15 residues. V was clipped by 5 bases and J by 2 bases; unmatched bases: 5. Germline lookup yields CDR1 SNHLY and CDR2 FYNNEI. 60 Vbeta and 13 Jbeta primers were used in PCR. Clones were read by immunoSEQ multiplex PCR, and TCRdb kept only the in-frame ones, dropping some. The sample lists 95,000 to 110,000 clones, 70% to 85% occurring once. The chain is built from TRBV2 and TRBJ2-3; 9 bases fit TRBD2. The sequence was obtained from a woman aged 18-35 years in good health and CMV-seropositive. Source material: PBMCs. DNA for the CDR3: TGTGCCAGCAGTTGGCTAGCGGGAAACACAGATACGCAGTATTTT. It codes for CASSWLAGNTDTQYF.